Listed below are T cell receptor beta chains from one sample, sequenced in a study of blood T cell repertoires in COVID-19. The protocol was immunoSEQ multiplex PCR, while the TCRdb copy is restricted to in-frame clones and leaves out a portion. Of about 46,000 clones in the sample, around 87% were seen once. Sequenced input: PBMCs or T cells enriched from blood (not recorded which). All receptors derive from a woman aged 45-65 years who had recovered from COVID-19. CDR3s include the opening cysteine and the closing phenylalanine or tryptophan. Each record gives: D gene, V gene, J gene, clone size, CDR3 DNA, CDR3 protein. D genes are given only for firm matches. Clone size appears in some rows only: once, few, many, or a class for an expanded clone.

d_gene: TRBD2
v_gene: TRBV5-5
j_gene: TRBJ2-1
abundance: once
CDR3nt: TGTGCCAGCAGCTTGGCTCCTCTAGCGGGAGGGGTAAATGAGCAGTTCTTC
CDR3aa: CASSLAPLAGGVNEQFF

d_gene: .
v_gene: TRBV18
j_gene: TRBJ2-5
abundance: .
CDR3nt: TGTGCCAGCTCACCCACCCTACAAGCGGGTTATAATGAGGAGACCCAGTACTTC
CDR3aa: CASSPTLQAGYNEETQYF

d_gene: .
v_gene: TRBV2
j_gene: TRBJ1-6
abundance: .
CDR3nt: TGTGCCAGCACGAGGGGGTTTAATTCACCCCTCCACTTT
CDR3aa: CASTRGFNSPLHF

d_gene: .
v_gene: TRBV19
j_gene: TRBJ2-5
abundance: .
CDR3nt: TGTGCCTCCAGGTCGGGGAACCAAGAGACCCAGTACTTC
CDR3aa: CASRSGNQETQYF

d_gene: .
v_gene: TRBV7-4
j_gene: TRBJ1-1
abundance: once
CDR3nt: TGTGCCAGCAGCCAACTGGACACCTGCTTTCAGAACACTGAAGCTTTCTTT
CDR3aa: CASSQLDTCFQNTEAFF

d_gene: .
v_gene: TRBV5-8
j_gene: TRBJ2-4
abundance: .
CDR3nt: TGTGCCAGCAGCCTAGGACAGCTAGTAGCCAAAAACATTCAGTACTTC
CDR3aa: CASSLGQLVAKNIQYF

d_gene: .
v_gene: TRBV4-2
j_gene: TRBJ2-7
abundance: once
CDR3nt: TGTGCCAGCAGCCAAGGCGCACAGAAGCCCTACGAGCAGTACTTC
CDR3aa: CASSQGAQKPYEQYF

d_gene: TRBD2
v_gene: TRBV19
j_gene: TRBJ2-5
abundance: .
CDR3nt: TGTGCCAGTAGTACGGCCGGGACTAGCGGTCAAGAGACCCAGTACTTC
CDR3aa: CASSTAGTSGQETQYF

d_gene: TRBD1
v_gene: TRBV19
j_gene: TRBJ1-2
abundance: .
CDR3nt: TGTGCCAGTAGTTCCTCCCGGAACAGGGGTCCGCTCTATGGCTACACCTTC
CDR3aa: CASSSSRNRGPLYGYTF

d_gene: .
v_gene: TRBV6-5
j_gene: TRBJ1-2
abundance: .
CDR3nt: TGTGCCAGCAGTTATGACCGGACTTCCTATGGCTACACCTTC
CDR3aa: CASSYDRTSYGYTF

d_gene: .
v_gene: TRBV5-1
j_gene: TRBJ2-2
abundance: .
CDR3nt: TGCGCCAGCAACCTCGGGGAGGCCTACACCGGGGAGCTGTTTTTT
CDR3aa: CASNLGEAYTGELFF

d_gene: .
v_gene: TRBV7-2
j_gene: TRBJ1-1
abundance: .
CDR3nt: TGTGCCAGCCGAGGGCGGCTTACCTTGAAAGCTTTCTTT
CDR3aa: CASRGRLTLKAFF

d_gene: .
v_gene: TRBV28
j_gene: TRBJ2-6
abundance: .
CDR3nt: TGTGCCAGTAAAAGCGGGCGGAGCTCTGGGGCCAACGTCCTGACTTTC
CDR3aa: CASKSGRSSGANVLTF

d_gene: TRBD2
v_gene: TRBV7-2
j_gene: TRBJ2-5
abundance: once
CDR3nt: TGTGCCAGCAGCCCCCTACTAGCGGGAGGGCCCGTTGAGACCCAGTACTTC
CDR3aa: CASSPLLAGGPVETQYF

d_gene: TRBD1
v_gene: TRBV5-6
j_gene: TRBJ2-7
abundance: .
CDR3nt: TGTGCCAGCAGCACCGGGACAGGGACCTACGAGCAGTACTTC
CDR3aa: CASSTGTGTYEQYF